The rows below give T cell receptor beta chains drawn from one sample of a study of shared clonotypes between healthy human individuals. Profiled with immunoSEQ multiplex PCR; TCRdb holds only in-frame clones, not every one. The sample carries about half a million clones, around 80% recorded once. The sequenced material came from PBMCs. All receptors come from a woman aged 40 to 50 in good health. Some clones in this sample may be carry-over from other donors' samples. The CDR3 runs from the conserved cysteine through the conserved F or W. Each record gives: D gene, clone size, V gene, J gene, CDR3 DNA, CDR3 protein. A D gene is named only where the DNA matches it firmly. A clone size is listed for some rows: how often the clone was seen (once, few, many), or a class if it is expanded.

>TRBD1|.|TRBV6-5|TRBJ2-3
TGTGCCAGCAGATCGACAGGGGCCGGCGAAGATACGCAGTATTTT
CASRSTGAGEDTQYF
>TRBD2|.|TRBV27|TRBJ2-7
TGTGCCAGCAGGCCAGCAGGACTAGGCTACGAGCAGTACTTC
CASRPAGLGYEQYF
>.|.|TRBV10-3|TRBJ1-1
TGTGCCATCAGTGAGTCGACAGTAGAGAGGGCTTTCTTT
CAISESTVERAFF
>.|.|TRBV29-1|TRBJ2-1
TGCAGCGTTCGTTCAACCTCCTACAATGAGCAGTTCTTC
CSVRSTSYNEQFF
>.|.|TRBV18|TRBJ2-3
TGTGCCAGCTCACTCAACAAAGGAGATACGCAGTATTTT
CASSLNKGDTQYF
>.|.|TRBV5-1|TRBJ2-3
TGCGCCAGCAGCTTGGTAGGGGCCGCAGATACGCAGTATTTT
CASSLVGAADTQYF
>.|.|TRBV5-6|TRBJ2-5
TGTGCCAGCAGCTTCCGGCGGCAAGAGACCCAGTACTTC
CASSFRRQETQYF
>.|.|TRBV4-2|TRBJ2-3
TGTGCCAGCAGCCAAGACCCGCGGCAGTCTAGCACAGATACGCAGTATTTT
CASSQDPRQSSTDTQYF
>TRBD2|few|TRBV29-1|TRBJ2-1
TGCAGCGTTGGGGCTAGCGGCCACAATGAGCAGTTCTTC
CSVGASGHNEQFF
>TRBD1|once|TRBV5-4|TRBJ1-1
TGTGCCAGCAGCACAGACAGGGGGCAATTTCGAGCTTTCTTT
CASSTDRGQFRAFF
>.|.|TRBV11-3|TRBJ2-3
TGTGCCAGCAGCTTAGGGCGGGCTAGCACAGATACGCAGTATTTT
CASSLGRASTDTQYF
>TRBD1|.|TRBV5-1|TRBJ1-4
TGCGCCAGCAGAGCCCAGGGGGCAACTAATGAAAAACTGTTTTTT
CASRAQGATNEKLFF
>TRBD1|.|TRBV5-1|TRBJ1-1
TGCGCCAGCAGCTGGGGGACAGTTCCTTGGGTGAACACTGAAGCTTTCTTT
CASSWGTVPWVNTEAFF
>.|once|TRBV7-8|TRBJ1-1
TGTGCCAGCAGCTTGAGGGGCGGTCGGAACACTGAAGCTTTCTTT
CASSLRGGRNTEAFF
>.|many|TRBV6-6|TRBJ1-1
TGTGCCAGCAGAGCACAGGGGAACACTGAAGCTTTCTTT
CASRAQGNTEAFF
>TRBD2|.|TRBV7-9|TRBJ2-3
TGTGCCAGCAGCTTACTCCTAGCGGGCGGACTCACAGATACGCAGTATTTT
CASSLLLAGGLTDTQYF
>.|.|TRBV7-9|TRBJ2-7
TGTGCCAGCAGCTTAAATAGCGGCGTTGCCTACGAGCAGTACTTC
CASSLNSGVAYEQYF
>TRBD1|once|TRBV29-1|TRBJ2-3
TGCAGCGTACGGACAGGGACAACAGATACGCAGTATTTT
CSVRTGTTDTQYF
>.|.|TRBV18|TRBJ2-5
TGTGCCAGCTCACCACTGCTGAAAGAGACCCAGTACTTC
CASSPLLKETQYF
>.|.|TRBV28|TRBJ1-5
TGTGCCAGCAGGGTAATCAATCAGCCCCAGCATTTT
CASRVINQPQHF
>.|.|TRBV7-2|TRBJ1-1
TGTGCCAGCAGCCTTTGGGCCTCGAACACTGAAGCTTTCTTT
CASSLWASNTEAFF
>TRBD2|.|TRBV7-3|TRBJ2-1
TGTGCCAGCAGTCTTAGCGGGGTCCCATCCTACAATGAGCAGTTCTTC
CASSLSGVPSYNEQFF
>TRBD1|.|TRBV6-6|TRBJ2-1
TGTGCCAGCAGCCCAGGACAGGGATGGATCAATGAGCAGTTCTTC
CASSPGQGWINEQFF
>.|.|TRBV16|TRBJ1-2
TGTGCCAGCAGCCAATTGTTTCGGGCAGACTATGGCTACACCTTC
CASSQLFRADYGYTF
>.|.|TRBV7-9|TRBJ1-2
TGTGCCAGCAGCCCCGTCCCCTATGGCTACACCTTC
CASSPVPYGYTF
>.|many|TRBV30|TRBJ2-3
TGTGCCTGGAGTATGGGAGCAGATACGCAGTATTTT
CAWSMGADTQYF
>TRBD1|.|TRBV7-2|TRBJ2-1
TGTGCCAGCAGCTTTGGACTGGCAGGGGGTAGAGAGCAGTTCTTC
CASSFGLAGGREQFF
>.|.|TRBV7-3|TRBJ2-1
TGTGCCAGCAGCTTAACCGGGGGTAACTACAATGAGCAGTTCTTC
CASSLTGGNYNEQFF
>.|many|TRBV4-1|TRBJ2-1
TGCGCCAGCAGCCAAGACAGGGAGCAGTTCTTC
CASSQDREQFF
>.|.|TRBV7-8|TRBJ1-6
TGTGCCAGCAGCTTAGCGTCCCGACAGGAAGCTAATTCACCCCTCCACTTT
CASSLASRQEANSPLHF
>TRBD2|.|TRBV11-2|TRBJ2-7
TGTGCCAGCAGCTGGGGGGGCTACGAGCAGTACTTC
CASSWGGYEQYF
>.|.|TRBV27|TRBJ2-1
TGTGCCAGCAGTTTATCGCCAGGGACTTCCTACAATGAGCAGTTCTTC
CASSLSPGTSYNEQFF
>.|.|TRBV6-5|TRBJ2-1
TGCGCCAGCAGCTCTCCTGGAAATGAGCAGTTCTTC
CASSSPGNEQFF
>.|.|TRBV10-2|TRBJ2-3
TGCGCCAGCGGGCCGGGCTTTAGGGGCACAGATACGCAGTATTTT
CASGPGFRGTDTQYF
>TRBD1|.|TRBV5-1|TRBJ2-1
TGCGCCAGCAGCCAACCGGGACAGGGCTCTAATGAGCAGTTCTTC
CASSQPGQGSNEQFF
>TRBD1|.|TRBV5-1|TRBJ2-7
TGCGCCAGCAGCTTGGGAGACAGGGCATCCTACGAGCAGTACTTC
CASSLGDRASYEQYF
>.|.|TRBV2|TRBJ2-5
TGTGCCAGCAGTTCCGGCAGGGAGACCCAGTACTTC
CASSSGRETQYF
>.|.|TRBV7-2|TRBJ1-5
TGTGCCAGCAGCTTATTCGGGAATCAGCCCCAGCATTTT
CASSLFGNQPQHF
>.|.|TRBV27|TRBJ2-7
TGTGCCAGCAGCCTCAACGGCTACGAGCAGTACTTC
CASSLNGYEQYF
>.|.|TRBV7-2|TRBJ2-7
TGTGCCAGCAGCTTAGGGGTCCGGAACTACGAGCAGTACTTC
CASSLGVRNYEQYF
>.|many|TRBV11-2|TRBJ2-1
TGTGCCAGCAGCTTAGATCGGGGTGCTAGCGAGCAGTTCTTC
CASSLDRGASEQFF
>.|.|TRBV20-1|TRBJ1-1
TGCAGTGCTAGAGACAGGGTTGAAGCTTTCTTT
CSARDRVEAFF
>TRBD1|few|TRBV25-1|TRBJ2-2
TGTGCCAGCAGTGAATTTGGACAGGGCCCCACCGGGGAGCTGTTTTTT
CASSEFGQGPTGELFF
>TRBD2|few|TRBV5-5|TRBJ2-6
TGTGCCAGCAGCCCAAGCGGGGTGGGGGCCAACGTCCTGACTTTC
CASSPSGVGANVLTF
>TRBD1|.|TRBV11-2|TRBJ1-4
TGTGCCAGCAGCCCGACAGGGTTCGTTAATGAAAAACTGTTTTTT
CASSPTGFVNEKLFF
>TRBD1|.|TRBV7-2|TRBJ2-1
TGTGCCAGCGGAACCGGGACAGGGTACAATGAGCAGTTCTTC
CASGTGTGYNEQFF
>TRBD2|.|TRBV18|TRBJ2-1
TGTGCCAGCTCACAGAGAGCGGGAGATAGCGGCAATGGGCAGTTCTTC
CASSQRAGDSGNGQFF
>.|.|TRBV5-1|TRBJ1-4
TGCGCCAGCAGCGTAGGTGGCGAGATTGAAAAACTGTTTTTT
CASSVGGEIEKLFF
>.|.|TRBV19|TRBJ1-2
TGTGCCAGTAGTCGGAACGGTAAAAGGGAAGGGGACTATGGCTACACCTTC
CASSRNGKREGDYGYTF
>.|.|TRBV7-2|TRBJ1-5
TGTGCCAGCAGCAGAGTACAAGGCCAGCCCCAGCATTTT
CASSRVQGQPQHF
>TRBD1|.|TRBV6-5|TRBJ2-7
TGTGCCAGCAGTTCGGGACAGGCGATCTACGAGCAGTACTTC
CASSSGQAIYEQYF
>TRBD1|once|TRBV28|TRBJ2-7
TGTGCCAGCAGTTTACCCGGGACAGGAGGCTACGAGCAGTACTTC
CASSLPGTGGYEQYF